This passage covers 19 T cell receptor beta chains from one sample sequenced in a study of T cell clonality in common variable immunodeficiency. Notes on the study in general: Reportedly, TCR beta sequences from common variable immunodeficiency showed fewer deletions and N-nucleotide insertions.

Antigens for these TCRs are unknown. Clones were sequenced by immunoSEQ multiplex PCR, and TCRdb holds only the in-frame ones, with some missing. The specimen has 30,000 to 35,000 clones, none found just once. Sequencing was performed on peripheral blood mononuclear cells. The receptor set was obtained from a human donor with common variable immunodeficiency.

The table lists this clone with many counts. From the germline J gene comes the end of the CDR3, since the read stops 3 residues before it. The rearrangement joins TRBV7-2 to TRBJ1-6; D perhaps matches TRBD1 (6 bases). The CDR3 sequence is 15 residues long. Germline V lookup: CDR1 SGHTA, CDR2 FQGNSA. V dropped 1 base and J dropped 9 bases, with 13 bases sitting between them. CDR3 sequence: CASSLVWQGGSPLHF. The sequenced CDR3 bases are TGTGCCAGCAGCTTAGTATGGCAAGGGGGTTCACCC.

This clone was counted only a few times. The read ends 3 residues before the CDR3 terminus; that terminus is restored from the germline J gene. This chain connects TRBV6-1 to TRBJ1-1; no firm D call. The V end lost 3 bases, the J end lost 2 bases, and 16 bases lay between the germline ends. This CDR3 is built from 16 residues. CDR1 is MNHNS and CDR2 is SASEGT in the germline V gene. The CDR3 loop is CASSETRGFFNTEAFF. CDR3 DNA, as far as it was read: TGTGCCAGCAGTGAGACTAGAGGGTTTTTTAACACTGAA.

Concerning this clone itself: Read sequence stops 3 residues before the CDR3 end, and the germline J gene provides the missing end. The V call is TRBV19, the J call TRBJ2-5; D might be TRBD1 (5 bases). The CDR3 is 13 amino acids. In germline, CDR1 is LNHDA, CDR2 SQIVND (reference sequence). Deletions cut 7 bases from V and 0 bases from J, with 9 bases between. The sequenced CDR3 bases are TGTGCCAGTATGGACACCTACCAAGAGACC. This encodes CASMDTYQET. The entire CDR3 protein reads CASMDTYQETQYF.

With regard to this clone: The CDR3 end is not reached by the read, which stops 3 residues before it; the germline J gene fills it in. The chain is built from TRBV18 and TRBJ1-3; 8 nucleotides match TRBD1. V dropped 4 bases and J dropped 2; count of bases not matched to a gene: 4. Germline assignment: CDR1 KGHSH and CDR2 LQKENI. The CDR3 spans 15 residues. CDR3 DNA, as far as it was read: TGTGCCAGCTCACAAGGGACAGGCACTGGAAACACC. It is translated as CASSQGTGTGNT. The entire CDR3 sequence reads CASSQGTGTGNTIYF.

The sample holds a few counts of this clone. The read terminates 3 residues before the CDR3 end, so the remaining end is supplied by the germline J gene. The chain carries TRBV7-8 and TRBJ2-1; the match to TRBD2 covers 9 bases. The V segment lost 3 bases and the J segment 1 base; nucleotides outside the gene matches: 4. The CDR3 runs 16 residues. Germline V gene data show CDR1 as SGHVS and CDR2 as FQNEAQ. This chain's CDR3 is CASSLLRGGSYNEQFF. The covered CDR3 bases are TGTGCCAGCAGCTTGCTGCGGGGGGGGTCCTACAATGAG. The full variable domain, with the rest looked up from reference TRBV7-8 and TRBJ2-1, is GAGVSQSPRYKVAKRGQDVALRCDPISGHVSLFWYQQALGQGPEFLTYFQNEAQLDKSGLPSDRFFAERPEGSVSTLKIQRTQQEDSAVYLCASSLLRGGSYNEQFFGPGTRLTVL.

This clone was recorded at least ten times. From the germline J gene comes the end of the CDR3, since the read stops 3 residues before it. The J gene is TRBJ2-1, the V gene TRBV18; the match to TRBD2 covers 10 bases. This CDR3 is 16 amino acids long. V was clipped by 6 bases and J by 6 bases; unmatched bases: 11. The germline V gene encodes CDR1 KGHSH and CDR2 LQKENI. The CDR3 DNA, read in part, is TGTGCCAGCTCGACGACTAGCGGGTACCTACTCAATGAG. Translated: CASSTTSGYLLNE. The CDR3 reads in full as CASSTTSGYLLNEQFF.

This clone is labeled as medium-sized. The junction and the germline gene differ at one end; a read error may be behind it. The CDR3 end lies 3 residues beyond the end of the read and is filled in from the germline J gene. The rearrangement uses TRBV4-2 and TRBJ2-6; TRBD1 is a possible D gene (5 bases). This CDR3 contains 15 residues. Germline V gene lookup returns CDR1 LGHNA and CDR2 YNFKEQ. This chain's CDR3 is CASSQGRAGANVLTF. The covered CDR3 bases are TGCGCCAGCAGCCAAGGCAGGGCTGGGGCCAACGTC.

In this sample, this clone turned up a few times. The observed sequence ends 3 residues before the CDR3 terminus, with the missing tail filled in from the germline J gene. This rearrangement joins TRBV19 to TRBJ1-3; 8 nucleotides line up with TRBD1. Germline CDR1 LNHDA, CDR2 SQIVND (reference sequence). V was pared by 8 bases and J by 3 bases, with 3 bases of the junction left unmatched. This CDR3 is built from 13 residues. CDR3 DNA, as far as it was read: TGTGCCAGTTCCAGGGGGCATGGAAACACC. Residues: CASSRGHGNT. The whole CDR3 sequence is CASSRGHGNTIYF.

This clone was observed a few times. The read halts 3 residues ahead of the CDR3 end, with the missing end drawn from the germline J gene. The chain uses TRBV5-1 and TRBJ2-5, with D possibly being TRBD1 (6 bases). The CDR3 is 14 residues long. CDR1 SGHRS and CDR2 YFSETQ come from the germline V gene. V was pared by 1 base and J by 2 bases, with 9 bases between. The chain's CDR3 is CASSLTGRQETQYF. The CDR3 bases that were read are TGCGCCAGCAGCTTGACAGGGCGTCAAGAGACC.

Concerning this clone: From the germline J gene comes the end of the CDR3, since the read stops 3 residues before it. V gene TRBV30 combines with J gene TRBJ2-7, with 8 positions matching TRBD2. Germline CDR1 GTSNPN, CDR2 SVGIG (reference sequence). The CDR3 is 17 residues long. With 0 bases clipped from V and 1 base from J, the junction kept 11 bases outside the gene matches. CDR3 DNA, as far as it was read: TGTGCCTGGAGTGTACTCTTCCTGGCGGGAGGATCCTACGAG. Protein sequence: CAWSVLFLAGGSYE. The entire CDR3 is CAWSVLFLAGGSYEQYF.

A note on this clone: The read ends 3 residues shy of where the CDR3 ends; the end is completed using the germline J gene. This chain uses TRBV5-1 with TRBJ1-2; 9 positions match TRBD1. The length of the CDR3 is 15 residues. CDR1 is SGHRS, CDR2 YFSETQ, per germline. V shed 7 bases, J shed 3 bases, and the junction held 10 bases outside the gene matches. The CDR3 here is CASAPRDRADYGYTF. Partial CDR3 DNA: TGCGCCAGCGCGCCCCGGGACAGGGCTGACTATGGC.

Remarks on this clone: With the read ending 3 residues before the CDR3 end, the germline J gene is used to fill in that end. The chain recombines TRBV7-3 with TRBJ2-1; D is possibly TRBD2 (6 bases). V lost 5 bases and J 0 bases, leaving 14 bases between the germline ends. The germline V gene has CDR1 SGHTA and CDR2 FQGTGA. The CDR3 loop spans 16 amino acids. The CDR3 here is CASSPGLFSSYNEQFF. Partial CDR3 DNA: TGTGCCAGCAGCCCGGGACTTTTTAGCTCCTACAATGAG.

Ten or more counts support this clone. The CDR3 loop is CSVGWGRGGNEQFF. The DNA read from the CDR3 is TGCAGCGTTGGGTGGGGGCGAGGAGGGAATGAG. V usage is TRBV29-1 and J usage is TRBJ2-1, with D tentatively TRBD1 or TRBD2 (6 bases each). The read ends 3 residues before the CDR3 terminus; that terminus is restored from the germline J gene. CDR1 and CDR2 (germline): SQVTM, ANQGSEA. V was shortened by 4 bases and J by 7 bases, with 17 bases between the two germline ends. The CDR3 contains 14 residues.

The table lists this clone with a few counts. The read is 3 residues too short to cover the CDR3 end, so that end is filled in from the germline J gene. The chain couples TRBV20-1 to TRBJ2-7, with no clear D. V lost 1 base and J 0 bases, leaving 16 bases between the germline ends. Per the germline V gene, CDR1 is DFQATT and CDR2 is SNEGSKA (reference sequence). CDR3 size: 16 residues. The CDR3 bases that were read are TGCAGTGCTAGAGTCCCTGGGTTGGCGGTCTCCTACGAG. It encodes CSARVPGLAVSYE. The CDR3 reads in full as CSARVPGLAVSYEQYF.

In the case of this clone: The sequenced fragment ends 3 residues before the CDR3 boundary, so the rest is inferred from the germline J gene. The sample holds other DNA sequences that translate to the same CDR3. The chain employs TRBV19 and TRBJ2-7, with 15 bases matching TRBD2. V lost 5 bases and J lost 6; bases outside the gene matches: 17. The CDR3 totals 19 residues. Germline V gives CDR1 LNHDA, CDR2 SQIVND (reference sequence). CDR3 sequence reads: CASSSPGLAGGIGGLEQYF. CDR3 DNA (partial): TGTGCCAGTAGTTCACCGGGACTAGCGGGAGGTATAGGGGGGCTCGAG.

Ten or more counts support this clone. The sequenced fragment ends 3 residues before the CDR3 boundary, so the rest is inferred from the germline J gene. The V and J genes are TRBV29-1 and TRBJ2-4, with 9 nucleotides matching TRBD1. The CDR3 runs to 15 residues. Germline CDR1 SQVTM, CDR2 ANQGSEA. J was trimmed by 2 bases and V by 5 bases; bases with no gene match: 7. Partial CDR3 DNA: TGCAGCGTTTGGGACAGGGTCGCGTCCAAAAACATT. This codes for CSVWDRVASKNI. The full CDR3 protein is CSVWDRVASKNIQYF.

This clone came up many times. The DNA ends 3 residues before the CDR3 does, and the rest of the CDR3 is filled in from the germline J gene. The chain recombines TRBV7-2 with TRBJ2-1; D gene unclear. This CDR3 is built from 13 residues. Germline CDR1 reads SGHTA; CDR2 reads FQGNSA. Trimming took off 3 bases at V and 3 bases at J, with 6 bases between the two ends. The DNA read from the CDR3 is TGTGCCAGCAGCTTTCAGTACTACAATGAG. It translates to CASSFQYYNE. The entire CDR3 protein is CASSFQYYNEQFF.

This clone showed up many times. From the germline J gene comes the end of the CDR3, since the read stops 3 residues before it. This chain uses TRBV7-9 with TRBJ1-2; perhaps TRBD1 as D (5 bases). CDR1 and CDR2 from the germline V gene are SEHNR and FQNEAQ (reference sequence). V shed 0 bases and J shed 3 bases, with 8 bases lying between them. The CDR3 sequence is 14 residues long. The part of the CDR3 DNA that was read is TGTGCCAGCAGCTTAGCCTCCAGGGACTATGGC. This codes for CASSLASRDYG. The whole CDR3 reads CASSLASRDYGYTF. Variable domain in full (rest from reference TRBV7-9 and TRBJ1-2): DTGVSQNPRHKITKRGQNVTFRCDPISEHNRLYWYRQTLGQGPEFLTYFQNEAQLEKSRLLSDRFSAERPKGSFSTLEIQRTEQGDSAMYLCASSLASRDYGYTFGSGTRLTVV.

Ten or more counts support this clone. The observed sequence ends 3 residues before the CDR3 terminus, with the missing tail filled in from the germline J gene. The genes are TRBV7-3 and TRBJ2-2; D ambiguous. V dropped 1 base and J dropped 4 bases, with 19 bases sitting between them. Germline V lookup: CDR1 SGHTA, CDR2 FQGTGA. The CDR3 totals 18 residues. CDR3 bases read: TGTGCCAGCAGCTTAAGTGTCTACTACCGAGGCAGCACCGGGGAG. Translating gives CASSLSVYYRGSTGE. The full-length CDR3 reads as CASSLSVYYRGSTGELFF.